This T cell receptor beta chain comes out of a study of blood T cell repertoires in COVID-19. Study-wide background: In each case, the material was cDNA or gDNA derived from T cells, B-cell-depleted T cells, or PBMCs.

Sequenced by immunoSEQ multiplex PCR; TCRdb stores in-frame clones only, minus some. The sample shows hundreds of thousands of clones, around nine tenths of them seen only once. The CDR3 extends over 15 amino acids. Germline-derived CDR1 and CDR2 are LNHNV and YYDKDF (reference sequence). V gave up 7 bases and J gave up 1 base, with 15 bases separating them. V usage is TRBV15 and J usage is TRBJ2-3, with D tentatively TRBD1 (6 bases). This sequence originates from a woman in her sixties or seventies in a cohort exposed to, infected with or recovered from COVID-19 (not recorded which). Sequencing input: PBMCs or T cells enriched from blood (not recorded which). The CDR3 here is CATMADRSGTDTQYF. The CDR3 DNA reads TGTGCCACCATGGCCGACAGGTCTGGCACAGATACGCAGTATTTT.